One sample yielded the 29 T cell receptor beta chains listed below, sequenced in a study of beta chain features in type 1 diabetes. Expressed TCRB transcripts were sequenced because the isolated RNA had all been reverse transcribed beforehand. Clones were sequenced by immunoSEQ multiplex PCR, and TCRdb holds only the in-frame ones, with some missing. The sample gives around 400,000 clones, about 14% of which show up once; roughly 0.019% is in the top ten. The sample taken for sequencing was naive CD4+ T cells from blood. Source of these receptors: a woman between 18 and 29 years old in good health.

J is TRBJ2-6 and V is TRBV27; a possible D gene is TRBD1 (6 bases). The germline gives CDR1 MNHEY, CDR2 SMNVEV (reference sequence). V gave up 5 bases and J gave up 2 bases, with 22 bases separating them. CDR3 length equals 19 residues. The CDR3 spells CASSTFPVQGVPGANVLTF. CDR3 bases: TGTGCCAGCAGTACCTTCCCTGTACAGGGAGTCCCTGGGGCCAACGTCCTGACTTTC.

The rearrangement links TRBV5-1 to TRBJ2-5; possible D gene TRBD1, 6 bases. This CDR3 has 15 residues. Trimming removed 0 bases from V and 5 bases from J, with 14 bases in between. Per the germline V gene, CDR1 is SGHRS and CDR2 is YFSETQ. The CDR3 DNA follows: TGCGCCAGCAGCTTGGAGGGGGTTCGAGGGGAGACCCAGTACTTC. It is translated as CASSLEGVRGETQYF.

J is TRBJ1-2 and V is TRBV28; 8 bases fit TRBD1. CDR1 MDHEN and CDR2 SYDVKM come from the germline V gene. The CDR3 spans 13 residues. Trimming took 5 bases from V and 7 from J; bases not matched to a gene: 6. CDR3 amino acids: CASSRTGPSGYTF. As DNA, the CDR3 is TGTGCCAGCAGTCGGACAGGGCCAAGTGGCTACACCTTC.

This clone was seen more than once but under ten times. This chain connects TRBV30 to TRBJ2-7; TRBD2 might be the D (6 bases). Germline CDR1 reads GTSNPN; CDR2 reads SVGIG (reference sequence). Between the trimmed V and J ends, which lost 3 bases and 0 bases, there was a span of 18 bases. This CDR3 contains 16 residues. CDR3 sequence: CAWRGGGGFGSYEQYF. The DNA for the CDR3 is TGTGCCTGGAGGGGGGGAGGAGGCTTCGGCTCCTACGAGCAGTACTTC.

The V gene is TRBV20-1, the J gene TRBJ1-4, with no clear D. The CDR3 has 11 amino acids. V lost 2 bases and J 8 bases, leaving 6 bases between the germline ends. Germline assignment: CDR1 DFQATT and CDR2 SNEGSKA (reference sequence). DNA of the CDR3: TGCAGTGCTAGATACCTAGAAAAACTGTTTTTT. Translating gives CSARYLEKLFF.

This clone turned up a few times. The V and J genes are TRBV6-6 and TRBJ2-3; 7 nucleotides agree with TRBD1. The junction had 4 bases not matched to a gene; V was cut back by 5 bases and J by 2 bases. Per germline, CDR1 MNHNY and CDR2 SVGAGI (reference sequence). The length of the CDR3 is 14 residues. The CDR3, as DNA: TGTGCCAGCAGTCCGGGACAGTTCACAGATACGCAGTATTTT. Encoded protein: CASSPGQFTDTQYF.

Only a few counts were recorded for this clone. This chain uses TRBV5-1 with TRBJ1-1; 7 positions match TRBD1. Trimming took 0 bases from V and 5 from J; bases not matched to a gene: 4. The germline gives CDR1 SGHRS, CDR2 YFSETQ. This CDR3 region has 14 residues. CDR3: CASSLGTGSTEAFF. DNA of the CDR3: TGCGCCAGCAGCTTGGGGACAGGTTCAACTGAAGCTTTCTTT. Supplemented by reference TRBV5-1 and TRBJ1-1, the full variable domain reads KAGVTQTPRYLIKTRGQQVTLSCSPISGHRSVSWYQQTPGQGLQFLFEYFSETQRNKGNFPGRFSGRQFSNSRSEMNVSTLELGDSALYLCASSLGTGSTEAFFGQGTRLTVV.

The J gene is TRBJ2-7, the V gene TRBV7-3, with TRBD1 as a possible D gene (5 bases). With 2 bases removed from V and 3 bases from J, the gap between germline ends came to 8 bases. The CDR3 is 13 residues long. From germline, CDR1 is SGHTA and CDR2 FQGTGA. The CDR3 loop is CASSLAGNYEQYF. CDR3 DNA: TGTGCCAGCAGCTTAGCAGGGAACTACGAGCAGTACTTC.

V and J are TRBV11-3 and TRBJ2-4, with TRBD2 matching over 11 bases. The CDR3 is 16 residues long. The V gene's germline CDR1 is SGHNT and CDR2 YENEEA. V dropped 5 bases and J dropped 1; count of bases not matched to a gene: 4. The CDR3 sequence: CASSLGTSGAKNIQYF. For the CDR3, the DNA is TGTGCCAGCAGCCTCGGGACTAGCGGTGCCAAAAACATTCAGTACTTC.

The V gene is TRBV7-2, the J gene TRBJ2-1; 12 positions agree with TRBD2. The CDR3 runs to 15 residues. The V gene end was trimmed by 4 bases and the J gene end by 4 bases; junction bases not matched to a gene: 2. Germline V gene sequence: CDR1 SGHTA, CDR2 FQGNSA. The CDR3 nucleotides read TGTGCCAGCAGCTGGACTAGCGGGAATTACAATGAGCAGTTCTTC. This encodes CASSWTSGNYNEQFF.

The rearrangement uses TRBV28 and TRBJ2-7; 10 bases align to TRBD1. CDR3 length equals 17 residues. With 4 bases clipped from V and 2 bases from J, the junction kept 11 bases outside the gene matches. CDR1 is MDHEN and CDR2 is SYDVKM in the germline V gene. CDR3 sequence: CASSSLPTGTGAYEQYF. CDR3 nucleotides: TGTGCCAGCAGTTCTCTCCCAACCGGGACAGGGGCCTACGAGCAGTACTTC.

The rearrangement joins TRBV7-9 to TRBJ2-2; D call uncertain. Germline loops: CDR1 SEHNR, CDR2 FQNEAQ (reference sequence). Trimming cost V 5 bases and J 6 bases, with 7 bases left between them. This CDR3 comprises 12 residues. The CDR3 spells CASSLLSGELFF. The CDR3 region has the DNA TGTGCCAGCAGCCTATTATCCGGGGAGCTGTTTTTT.

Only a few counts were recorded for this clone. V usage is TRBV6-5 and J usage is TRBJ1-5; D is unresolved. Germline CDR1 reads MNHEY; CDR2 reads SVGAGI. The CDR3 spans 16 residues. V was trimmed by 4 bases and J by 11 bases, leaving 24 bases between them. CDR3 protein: CASSSLRGSFEQAQHF. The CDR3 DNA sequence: TGTGCCAGCAGTTCCCTCCGAGGGTCCTTTGAGCAGGCCCAGCATTTT.

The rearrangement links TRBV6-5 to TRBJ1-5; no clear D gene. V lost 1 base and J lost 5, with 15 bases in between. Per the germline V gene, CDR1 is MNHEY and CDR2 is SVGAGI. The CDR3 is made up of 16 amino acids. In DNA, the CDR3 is TGTGCCAGCAGTTACTTCGGAGTTTCTTGGGATCAGCCCCAGCATTTT. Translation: CASSYFGVSWDQPQHF.

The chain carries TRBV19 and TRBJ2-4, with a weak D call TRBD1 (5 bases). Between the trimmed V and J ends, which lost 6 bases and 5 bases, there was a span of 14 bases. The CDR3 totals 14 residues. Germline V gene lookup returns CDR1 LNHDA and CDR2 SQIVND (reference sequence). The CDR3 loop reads CASRSSRAQNIQYF. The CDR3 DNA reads TGTGCCAGTAGATCGAGCAGGGCCCAAAACATTCAGTACTTC.

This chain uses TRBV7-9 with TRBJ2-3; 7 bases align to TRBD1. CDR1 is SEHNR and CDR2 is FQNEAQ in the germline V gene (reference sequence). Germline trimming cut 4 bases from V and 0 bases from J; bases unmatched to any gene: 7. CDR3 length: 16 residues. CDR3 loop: CASSSWGTASTDTQYF. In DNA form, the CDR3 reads TGTGCCAGCAGCTCCTGGGGGACAGCCAGCACAGATACGCAGTATTTT.

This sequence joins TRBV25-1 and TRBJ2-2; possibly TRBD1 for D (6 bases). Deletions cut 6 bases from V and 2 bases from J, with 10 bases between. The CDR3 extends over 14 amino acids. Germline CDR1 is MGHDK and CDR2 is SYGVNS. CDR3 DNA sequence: TGTGCCAGCAGGTTAGGGGGAAACACCGGGGAGCTGTTTTTT. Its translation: CASRLGGNTGELFF. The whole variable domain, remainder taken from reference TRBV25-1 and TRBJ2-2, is EADIYQTPRYLVIGTGKKITLECSQTMGHDKMYWYQQDPGMELHLIHYSYGVNSTEKGDLSSESTVSRIRTEHFPLTLESARPSHTSQYLCASRLGGNTGELFFGEGSRLTVL.

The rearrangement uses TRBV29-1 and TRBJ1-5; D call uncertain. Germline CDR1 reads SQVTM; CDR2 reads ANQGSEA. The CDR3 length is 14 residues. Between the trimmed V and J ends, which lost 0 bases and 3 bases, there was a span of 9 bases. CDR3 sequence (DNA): TGCAGCGTTGAAGATCGGGGTGTCAATCAGCCCCAGCATTTT. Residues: CSVEDRGVNQPQHF.

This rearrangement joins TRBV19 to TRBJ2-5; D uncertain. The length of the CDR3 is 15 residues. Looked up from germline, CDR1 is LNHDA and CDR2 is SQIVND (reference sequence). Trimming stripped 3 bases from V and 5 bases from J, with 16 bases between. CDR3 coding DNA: TGTGCCAGTAGTATTACATCCCCCCCGAGGGAGACCCAGTACTTC. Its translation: CASSITSPPRETQYF. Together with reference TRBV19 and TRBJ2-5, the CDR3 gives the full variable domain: DGGITQSPKYLFRKEGQNVTLSCEQNLNHDAMYWYRQDPGQGLRLIYYSQIVNDFQKGDIAEGYSVSREKKESFPLTVTSAQKNPTAFYLCASSITSPPRETQYFGPGTRLLVL.

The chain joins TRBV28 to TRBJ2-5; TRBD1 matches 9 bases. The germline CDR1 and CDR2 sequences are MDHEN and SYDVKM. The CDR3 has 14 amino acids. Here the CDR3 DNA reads TGTGCTAGCGGAGGGACAGGGATCCAAGAGACCCAGTACTTC. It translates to CASGGTGIQETQYF.

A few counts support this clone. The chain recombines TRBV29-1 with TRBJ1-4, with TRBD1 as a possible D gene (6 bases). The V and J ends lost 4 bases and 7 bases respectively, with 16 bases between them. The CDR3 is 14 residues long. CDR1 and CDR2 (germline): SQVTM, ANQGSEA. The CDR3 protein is CSVAGTRGTEKLFF. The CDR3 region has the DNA TGCAGCGTTGCTGGGACAAGAGGGACTGAAAAACTGTTTTTT.

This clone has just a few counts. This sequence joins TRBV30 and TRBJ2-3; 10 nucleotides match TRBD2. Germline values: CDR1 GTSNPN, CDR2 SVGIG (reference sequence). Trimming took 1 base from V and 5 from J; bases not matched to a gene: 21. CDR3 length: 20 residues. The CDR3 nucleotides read TGTGCCTGGAGTGGAATCACAGGGGAGGCTAGCGGGAGTATCATAGATACGCAGTATTTT. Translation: CAWSGITGEASGSIIDTQYF. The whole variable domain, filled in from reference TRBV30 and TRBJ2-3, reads SQTIHQWPATLVQPVGSPLSLECTVEGTSNPNLYWYRQAAGRGLQLLFYSVGIGQISSEVPQNLSASRPQDRQFILSSKKLLLSDSGFYLCAWSGITGEASGSIIDTQYFGPGTRLTVL.

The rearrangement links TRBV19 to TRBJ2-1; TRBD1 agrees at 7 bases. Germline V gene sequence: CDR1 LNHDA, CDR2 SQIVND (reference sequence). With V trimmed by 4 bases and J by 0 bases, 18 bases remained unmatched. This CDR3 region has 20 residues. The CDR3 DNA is TGTGCCAGTAGTACCCCTAGTGAGGGGGCGCGGTGGAGCTCCTACAATGAGCAGTTCTTC. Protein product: CASSTPSEGARWSSYNEQFF.

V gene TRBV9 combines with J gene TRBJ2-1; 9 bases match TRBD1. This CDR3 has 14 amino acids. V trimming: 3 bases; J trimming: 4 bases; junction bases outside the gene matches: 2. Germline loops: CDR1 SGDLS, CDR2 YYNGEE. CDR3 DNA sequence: TGTGCCAGCAGCGCCGGGACAGGGTACAATGAGCAGTTCTTC. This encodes CASSAGTGYNEQFF.

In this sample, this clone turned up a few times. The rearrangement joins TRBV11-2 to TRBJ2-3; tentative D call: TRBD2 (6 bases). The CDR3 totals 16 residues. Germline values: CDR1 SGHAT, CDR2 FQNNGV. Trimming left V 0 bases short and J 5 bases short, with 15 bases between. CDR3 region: CASSLEGRQGVDTQYF. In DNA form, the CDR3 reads TGTGCCAGCAGCTTAGAGGGGAGGCAGGGTGTAGATACGCAGTATTTT.

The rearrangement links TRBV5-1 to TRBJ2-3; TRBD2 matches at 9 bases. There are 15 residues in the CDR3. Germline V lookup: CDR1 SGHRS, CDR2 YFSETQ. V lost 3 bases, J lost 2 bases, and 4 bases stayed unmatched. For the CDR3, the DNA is TGCGCCAGCAGCTCCGCGGGAGGGCTCACAGATACGCAGTATTTT. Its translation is CASSSAGGLTDTQYF. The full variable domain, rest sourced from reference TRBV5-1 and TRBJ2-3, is KAGVTQTPRYLIKTRGQQVTLSCSPISGHRSVSWYQQTPGQGLQFLFEYFSETQRNKGNFPGRFSGRQFSNSRSEMNVSTLELGDSALYLCASSSAGGLTDTQYFGPGTRLTVL.

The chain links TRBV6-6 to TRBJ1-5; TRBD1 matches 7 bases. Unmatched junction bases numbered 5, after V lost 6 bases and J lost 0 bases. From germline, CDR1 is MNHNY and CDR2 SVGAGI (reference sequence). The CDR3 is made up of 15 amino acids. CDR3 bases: TGTGCCAGCAGAGAGGGACAGAATAGCAATCAGCCCCAGCATTTT. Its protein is CASREGQNSNQPQHF.

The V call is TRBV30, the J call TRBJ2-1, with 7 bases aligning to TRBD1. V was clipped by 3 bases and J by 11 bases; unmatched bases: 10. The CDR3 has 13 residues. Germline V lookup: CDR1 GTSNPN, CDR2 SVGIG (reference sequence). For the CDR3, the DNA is TGTGCCTGGAGCTTAACCCCGGGACAGCAGCAGTTCTTC. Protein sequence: CAWSLTPGQQQFF.

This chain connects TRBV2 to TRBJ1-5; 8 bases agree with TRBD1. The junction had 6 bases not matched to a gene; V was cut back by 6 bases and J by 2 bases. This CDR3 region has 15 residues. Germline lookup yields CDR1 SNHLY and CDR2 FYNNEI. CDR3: CASRDRDSRNQPQHF. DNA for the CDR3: TGTGCCAGCAGGGACAGGGACTCACGCAATCAGCCCCAGCATTTT.